The present TCR beta chain was sequenced within a study of blood T cell repertoires in COVID-19 (TCRdb year 2020). Study-level background: Collaborator samples came from the United States, Italy and Spain and covered acute and convalescent phases of COVID-19. The material from the prospective study consisted of cDNA or gDNA derived from T cells, B-cell-depleted T cells, or PBMCs. Deeply sampled blood TCRbeta repertoires from subjects exposed to, actively infected with, or recovered from COVID-19 were included in the dataset. Samples were obtained from the ongoing ImmuneRACE study (first 160 participants) and from about 1,300 subjects provided by 6 global collaborators. The repertoires were made available in a free public database intended to serve as a resource for research on the immune response to SARS-CoV-2. Where available, HLA class I and class II types were obtained from metadata supplied by the sample provider rather than from assay-based typing. Sample metadata almost always included a de-identified subject ID, COVID-19 status, age in years and sex.

A second Seattle source provided samples from volunteer blood donors who had recovered from COVID-19. Collaborating institutions collected whole blood in K2EDTA tubes following their own protocols. Collaborator samples were shipped for TCRbeta analysis as frozen whole blood, isolated PBMCs, or DNA extracted from either sample type. CDR1 and CDR2, per the germline V gene, are MDHEN and SYDVKM. From V the trimming removes 3 bases and from J it removes 3 bases, while the gene matches leave 5 bases of the junction unaccounted for. The CDR3 holds 15 amino acids from the cysteine to the phenylalanine. The entry retains the CDR3 DNA only, 45 bases that are in frame from base 1. Comment on this clone: What antigen it recognizes has not been identified. No much larger clonotype is one base removed from it; base qualities were not supplied.

What the work shows at the level of the full study, not this receptor alone: The amount of clinical and demographic metadata varied by source and participant and was provided uncurated.

The immunoSEQ Assay, a bias-controlled multiplex PCR, was used to amplify TCRbeta CDR3 regions from genomic DNA. The source study handled its data this way. The number of nucleated cells in each sample was estimated by amplification of reference gene primers within the assay. To quantify the absolute abundance of each unique TCRbeta CDR3 rearrangement, sequence reads were collapsed and filtered. For each sample, productive Simpson clonality was calculated as the square root of Simpson's diversity index across productive rearrangements. In TCRdb, the immuneACCESS table is reduced to in-frame sequences with V and J assigned. These tables do not hold every clone; where another copy was compared, an unresolved V gene accounts for under half, and the others remain unexplained. The V and J calls and clone size come from that table; D and trimming were worked out from the DNA. The sample table lists 250,000 or so clones, 88% of them with a count of one. 0.99% of the sample is taken by the ten largest.

The sequence was obtained from a woman in her forties who had recovered from COVID-19. The specimen sequenced was peripheral blood. The rearranged segments are TRBV28 and TRBJ2-5, with 9 bases in between that match TRBD1. DNA sequence: TGTGCCAGCAGTTTGGGGACAGGGTCTAAAGAGACCCAGTACTTC. This translates into CASSLGTGSKETQYF.